This T cell receptor (beta chain) was recovered during a study of shared clonotypes between healthy human individuals. Study outcomes and limitations: The small donor group covered limited genetic and exposure diversity.

The assay was run at deep level. Assay: immunoSEQ multiplex PCR; the TCRdb copy retains only in-frame clones and omits some. In the table there are roughly 2.5 million clones, more than 90% of which are singletons. The CDR3 has 13 residues. The germline CDR1 and CDR2 sequences are MNHEY and SVGAGI. V was pared by 2 bases and J by 7 bases, with 8 bases between. Caucasian adults residing in Nashville, Tennessee made up all the donors. In regard to this clone: Its specificity is unknown.

The rearrangement joins TRBV6-5 to TRBJ2-2; D not certain. This receptor was obtained from a young man in good health. The material sequenced was naive CD4+ T cells sorted from blood. Subset: CD45RA+ positively selected. Here the CDR3 DNA reads TGTGCCAGCAGTTACCGCCCGGACGGGGAGCTGTTTTTT. This gives the protein CASSYRPDGELFF.